This T cell receptor (beta chain) was documented in a study of shared clonotypes between healthy human individuals. Trimming took 0 bases from V and 2 from J, leaving 5 bases between them. Germline V CDR1 and CDR2: SGDLS, YYNGEE. There are 13 residues in the CDR3. Data came from immunoSEQ multiplex PCR; TCRdb stores just in-frame clones and leaves some out. Of about a million clones listed, around three quarters were seen once; the top ten hold roughly 0.82%. Concerning this clone: A read error may be the cause here, since a much bigger clone is one base away. At the DNA level, this CDR3 is encoded by other sequences in the same sample as well.

The receptor's source is a man aged 18 to 29 in good health. Some clones in this sample may be carry-over from other donors' samples. Source material: memory CD4+ T cells from PBMCs. Documented subset: CD45RA-negative fraction. This sequence joins TRBV9 and TRBJ2-5; TRBD1 might be the D (5 bases). CDR3 region: CASSVDRQETQYF. In DNA form, the CDR3 reads TGTGCCAGCAGCGTAGACAGGCAAGAGACCCAGTACTTC.